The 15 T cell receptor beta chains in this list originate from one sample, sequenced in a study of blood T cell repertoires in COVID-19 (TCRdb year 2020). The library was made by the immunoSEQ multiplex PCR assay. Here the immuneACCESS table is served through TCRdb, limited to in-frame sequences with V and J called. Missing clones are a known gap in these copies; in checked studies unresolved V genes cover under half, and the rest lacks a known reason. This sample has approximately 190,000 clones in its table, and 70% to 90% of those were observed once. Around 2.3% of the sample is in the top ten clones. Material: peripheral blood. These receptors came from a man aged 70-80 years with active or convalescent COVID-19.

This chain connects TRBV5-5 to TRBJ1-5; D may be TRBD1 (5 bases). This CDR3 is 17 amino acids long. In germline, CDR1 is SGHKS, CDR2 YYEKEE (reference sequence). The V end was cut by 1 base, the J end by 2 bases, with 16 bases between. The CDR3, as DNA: TGTGCCAGCAGCTTGCGTGCCGCCCCGGGGGGCAATCAGCCCCAGCATTTT. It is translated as CASSLRAAPGGNQPQHF. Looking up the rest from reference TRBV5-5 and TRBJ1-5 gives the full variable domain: DAGVTQSPTHLIKTRGQQVTLRCSPISGHKSVSWYQQVLGQGPQFIFQYYEKEERGRGNFPDRFSARQFPNYSSELNVNALLLGDSALYLCASSLRAAPGGNQPQHFGDGTRLSIL.

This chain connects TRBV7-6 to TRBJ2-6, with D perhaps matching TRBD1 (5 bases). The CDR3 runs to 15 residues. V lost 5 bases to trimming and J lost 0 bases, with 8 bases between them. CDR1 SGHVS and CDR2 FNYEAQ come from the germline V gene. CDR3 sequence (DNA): TGTGCCAGCAGCAAGACAGTCTCTGGGGCCAACGTCCTGACTTTC. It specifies CASSKTVSGANVLTF.

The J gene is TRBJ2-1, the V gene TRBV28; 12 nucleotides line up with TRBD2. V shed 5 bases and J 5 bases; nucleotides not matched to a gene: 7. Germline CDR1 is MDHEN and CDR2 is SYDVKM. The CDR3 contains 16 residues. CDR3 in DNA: TGTGCCAGCAGTCACGGACTAGCGGGACTGAACAATGAGCAGTTCTTC. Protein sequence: CASSHGLAGLNNEQFF.

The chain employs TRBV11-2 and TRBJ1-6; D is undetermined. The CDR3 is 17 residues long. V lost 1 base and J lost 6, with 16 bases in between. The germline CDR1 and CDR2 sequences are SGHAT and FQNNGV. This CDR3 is CASSLAGVWATNSPLHF. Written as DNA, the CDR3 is TGTGCCAGCAGCTTAGCCGGCGTTTGGGCTACTAATTCACCCCTCCACTTT.

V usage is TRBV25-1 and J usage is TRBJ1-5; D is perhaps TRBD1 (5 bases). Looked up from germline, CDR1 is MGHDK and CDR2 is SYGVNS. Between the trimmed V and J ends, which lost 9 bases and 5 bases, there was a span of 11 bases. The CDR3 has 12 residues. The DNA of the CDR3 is TGTGCCAGACAGGTAAAGGATCAGCCCCAGCATTTT. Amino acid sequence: CARQVKDQPQHF.

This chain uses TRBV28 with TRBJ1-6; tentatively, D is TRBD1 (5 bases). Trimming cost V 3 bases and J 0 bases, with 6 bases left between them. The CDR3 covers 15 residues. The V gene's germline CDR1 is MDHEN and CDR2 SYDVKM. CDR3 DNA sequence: TGTGCCAGCAGTTTTGACAGCTCCTATAATTCACCCCTCCACTTT. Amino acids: CASSFDSSYNSPLHF. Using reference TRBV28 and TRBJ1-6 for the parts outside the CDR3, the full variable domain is DVKVTQSSRYLVKRTGEKVFLECVQDMDHENMFWYRQDPGLGLRLIYFSYDVKMKEKGDIPEGYSVSREKKERFSLILESASTNQTSMYLCASSFDSSYNSPLHFGNGTRLTVT.

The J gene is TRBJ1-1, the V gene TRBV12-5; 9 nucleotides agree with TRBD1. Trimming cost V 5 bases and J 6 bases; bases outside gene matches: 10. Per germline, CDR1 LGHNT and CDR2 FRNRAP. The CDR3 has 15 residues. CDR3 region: CASGTRTGAVAEAFF. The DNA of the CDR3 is TGTGCTAGTGGTACCCGGACAGGGGCTGTCGCTGAAGCTTTCTTT. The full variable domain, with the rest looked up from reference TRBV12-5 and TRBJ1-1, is DARVTQTPRHKVTEMGQEVTMRCQPILGHNTVFWYRQTMMQGLELLAYFRNRAPLDDSGMPKDRFSAEMPDATLATLKIQPSEPRDSAVYFCASGTRTGAVAEAFFGQGTRLTVV.

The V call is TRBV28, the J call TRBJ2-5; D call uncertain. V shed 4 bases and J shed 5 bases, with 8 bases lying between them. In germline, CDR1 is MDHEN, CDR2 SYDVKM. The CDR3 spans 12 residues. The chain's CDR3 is CASSSPSETQYF. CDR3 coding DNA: TGTGCCAGCAGTTCCCCTTCTGAGACCCAGTACTTC.

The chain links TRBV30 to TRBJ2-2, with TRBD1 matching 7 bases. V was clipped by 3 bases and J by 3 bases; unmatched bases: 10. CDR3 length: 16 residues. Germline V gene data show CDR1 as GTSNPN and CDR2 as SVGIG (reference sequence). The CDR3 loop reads CAWSQGVKDYTGELFF. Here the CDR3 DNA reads TGTGCCTGGAGCCAGGGGGTCAAGGATTACACCGGGGAGCTGTTTTTT.

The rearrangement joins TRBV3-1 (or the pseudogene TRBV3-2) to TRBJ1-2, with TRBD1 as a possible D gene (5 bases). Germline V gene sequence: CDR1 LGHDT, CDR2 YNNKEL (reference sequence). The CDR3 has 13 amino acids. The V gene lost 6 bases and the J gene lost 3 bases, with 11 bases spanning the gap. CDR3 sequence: CASSPDRYYGYTF. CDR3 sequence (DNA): TGTGCCAGCAGTCCTGACAGATACTATGGCTACACCTTC.

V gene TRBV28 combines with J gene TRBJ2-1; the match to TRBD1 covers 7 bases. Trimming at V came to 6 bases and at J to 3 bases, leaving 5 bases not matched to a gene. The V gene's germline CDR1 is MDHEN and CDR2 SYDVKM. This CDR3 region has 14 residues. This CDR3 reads CASRVRDSYNEQFF. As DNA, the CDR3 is TGTGCCAGCAGAGTCCGGGACAGCTACAATGAGCAGTTCTTC. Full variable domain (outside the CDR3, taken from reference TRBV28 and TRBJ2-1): DVKVTQSSRYLVKRTGEKVFLECVQDMDHENMFWYRQDPGLGLRLIYFSYDVKMKEKGDIPEGYSVSREKKERFSLILESASTNQTSMYLCASRVRDSYNEQFFGPGTRLTVL.

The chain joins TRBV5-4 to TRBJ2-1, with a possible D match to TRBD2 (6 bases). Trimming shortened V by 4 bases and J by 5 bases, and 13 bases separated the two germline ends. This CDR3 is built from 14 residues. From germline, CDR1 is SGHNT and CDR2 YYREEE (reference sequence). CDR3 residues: CASSRMAGNNEQFF. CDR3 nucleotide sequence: TGTGCCAGCAGCAGGATGGCGGGGAACAATGAGCAGTTCTTC.

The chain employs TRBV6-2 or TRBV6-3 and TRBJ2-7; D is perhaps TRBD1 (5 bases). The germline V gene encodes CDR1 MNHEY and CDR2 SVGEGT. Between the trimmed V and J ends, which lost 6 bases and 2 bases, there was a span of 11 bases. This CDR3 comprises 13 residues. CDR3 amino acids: CASSIDRTYEQYF. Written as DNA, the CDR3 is TGTGCCAGCAGCATCGACAGAACCTACGAGCAGTACTTC.

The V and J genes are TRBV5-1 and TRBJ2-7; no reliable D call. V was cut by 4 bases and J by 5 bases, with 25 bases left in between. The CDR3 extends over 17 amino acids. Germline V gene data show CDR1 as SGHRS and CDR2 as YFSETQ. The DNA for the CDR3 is TGCGCCAGCAGCCCTATCTGGTCCGCAGGCCTTGGCGACGAGCAGTACTTC. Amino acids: CASSPIWSAGLGDEQYF.

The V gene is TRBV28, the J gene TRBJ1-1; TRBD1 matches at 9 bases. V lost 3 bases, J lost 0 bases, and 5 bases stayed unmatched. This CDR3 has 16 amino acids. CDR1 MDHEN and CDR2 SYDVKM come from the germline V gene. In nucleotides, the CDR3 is TGTGCCAGCAGTTTCGGGACAGGGCGAATGAACACTGAAGCTTTCTTT. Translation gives CASSFGTGRMNTEAFF.